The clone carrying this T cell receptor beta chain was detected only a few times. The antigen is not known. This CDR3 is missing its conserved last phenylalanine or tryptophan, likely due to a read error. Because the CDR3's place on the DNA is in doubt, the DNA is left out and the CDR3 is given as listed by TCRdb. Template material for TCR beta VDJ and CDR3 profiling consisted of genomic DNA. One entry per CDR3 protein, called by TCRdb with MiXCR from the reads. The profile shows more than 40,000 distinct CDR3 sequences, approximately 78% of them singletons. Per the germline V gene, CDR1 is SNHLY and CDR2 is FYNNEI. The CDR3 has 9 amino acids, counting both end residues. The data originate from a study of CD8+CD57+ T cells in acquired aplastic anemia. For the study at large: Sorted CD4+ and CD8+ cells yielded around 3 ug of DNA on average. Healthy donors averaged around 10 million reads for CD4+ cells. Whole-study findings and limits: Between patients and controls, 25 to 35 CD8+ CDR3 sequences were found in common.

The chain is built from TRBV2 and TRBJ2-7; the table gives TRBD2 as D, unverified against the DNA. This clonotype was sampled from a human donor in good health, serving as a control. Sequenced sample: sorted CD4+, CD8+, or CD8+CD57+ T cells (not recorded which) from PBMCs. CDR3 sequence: CASSEQSGT.